Listed below are T cell receptor beta chains from one sample, sequenced in a study of T cell responses to AZD1222 COVID-19 vaccine. The assay was immunoSEQ multiplex PCR, and TCRdb's table has in-frame clones only and misses some. The sample holds around 200,000 clones; approximately 90% are singletons and the top ten take approximately 0.97%. Sample: peripheral blood, taken on day 0 of AZD1222 vaccination. Receptors originate from an adult in good health. The CDR3 runs from the conserved cysteine through the conserved F or W. Each record gives: J gene, V gene, clone size, D gene, CDR3 protein, CDR3 DNA. A D gene is named only where the DNA matches it firmly. Some rows mark clone size as missing; the rest say once, few, many or name a class of expanded clone.

j_call: TRBJ1-3
v_call: TRBV18
clone_size: .
d_call: .
cdr3_aa: CASSPYSGANSGNTIYF
cdr3_nt: TGTGCCAGCTCACCATATTCAGGGGCCAACTCTGGAAACACCATATATTTT

j_call: TRBJ2-2
v_call: TRBV15
clone_size: .
d_call: TRBD1
cdr3_aa: CATSRAGGTGWAGELFF
cdr3_nt: TGTGCCACCAGCAGAGCTGGGGGGACAGGGTGGGCCGGGGAGCTGTTTTTT

j_call: TRBJ2-7
v_call: TRBV6-5
clone_size: .
d_call: TRBD1
cdr3_aa: CASRGTVYEQYF
cdr3_nt: TGTGCCAGCAGGGGGACAGTCTACGAGCAGTACTTC

j_call: TRBJ2-5
v_call: TRBV28
clone_size: .
d_call: .
cdr3_aa: CASSSRFDSGEYQETQYF
cdr3_nt: TGTGCCAGCAGTTCCCGATTCGATAGCGGAGAGTACCAAGAGACCCAGTACTTC

j_call: TRBJ2-3
v_call: TRBV3-1/TRBV3-2
clone_size: .
d_call: TRBD1
cdr3_aa: CASSQGGQGTLDTQYF
cdr3_nt: TGTGCCAGCAGCCAAGGGGGACAGGGAACTTTAGATACGCAGTATTTT

j_call: TRBJ2-7
v_call: TRBV6-5
clone_size: .
d_call: TRBD2
cdr3_aa: CASTYTSGYEQYF
cdr3_nt: TGTGCCAGCACCTATACTAGCGGCTACGAGCAGTACTTC

j_call: TRBJ1-2
v_call: TRBV19
clone_size: .
d_call: .
cdr3_aa: CASSLPTTNYGYTF
cdr3_nt: TGTGCCAGTAGTTTACCCACAACGAACTATGGCTACACCTTC

j_call: TRBJ2-1
v_call: TRBV18
clone_size: .
d_call: .
cdr3_aa: CASSPPGVGGEQFF
cdr3_nt: TGTGCCAGCTCACCACCGGGCGTGGGGGGAGAGCAGTTCTTC

j_call: TRBJ1-5
v_call: TRBV7-2
clone_size: .
d_call: TRBD1
cdr3_aa: CASSPDRNQPQHF
cdr3_nt: TGTGCCAGCAGCCCGGACAGGAATCAGCCCCAGCATTTT

j_call: TRBJ1-1
v_call: TRBV4-1
clone_size: .
d_call: TRBD1
cdr3_aa: CASSHKTGVANTEAFF
cdr3_nt: TGCGCCAGCAGCCATAAGACAGGGGTCGCGAACACTGAAGCTTTCTTT

j_call: TRBJ1-5
v_call: TRBV12-5
clone_size: .
d_call: .
cdr3_aa: CASGNGWDQPQHF
cdr3_nt: TGTGCTAGTGGTAATGGGTGGGACCAGCCCCAGCATTTT

j_call: TRBJ2-3
v_call: TRBV5-3
clone_size: .
d_call: TRBD2
cdr3_aa: CARSTGLAGSPTLTDTQYF
cdr3_nt: TGTGCCAGAAGCACGGGACTAGCGGGGAGCCCTACGTTGACAGATACGCAGTATTTT

j_call: TRBJ2-7
v_call: TRBV28
clone_size: .
d_call: TRBD1
cdr3_aa: CASSPPVGGTGGSQTYEQYF
cdr3_nt: TGTGCCAGCAGCCCTCCGGTCGGGGGGACAGGGGGCTCACAAACCTACGAGCAGTACTTC

j_call: TRBJ1-2
v_call: TRBV27
clone_size: .
d_call: .
cdr3_aa: CASSSDQDRRYGYTF
cdr3_nt: TGTGCCAGCAGTTCTGATCAGGACAGACGTTATGGCTACACCTTC

j_call: TRBJ1-1
v_call: TRBV3-1/TRBV3-2
clone_size: .
d_call: .
cdr3_aa: CASSQEGRTSEAFF
cdr3_nt: TGTGCCAGCAGCCAGGAGGGTAGGACCAGTGAAGCTTTCTTT

j_call: TRBJ1-2
v_call: TRBV28
clone_size: .
d_call: .
cdr3_aa: CASSSTGGAYYGYTF
cdr3_nt: TGTGCCAGCAGTTCGACCGGGGGGGCGTACTATGGCTACACCTTC

j_call: TRBJ1-2
v_call: TRBV21-1
clone_size: .
d_call: .
cdr3_aa: CASSLSPPGPNYGYTF
cdr3_nt: TGTGCCAGCAGCTTGTCACCCCCGGGACCTAACTATGGCTACACCTTC

j_call: TRBJ1-1
v_call: TRBV28
clone_size: .
d_call: .
cdr3_aa: CASTGPPIGTEAFF
cdr3_nt: TGTGCCAGCACTGGGCCCCCGATTGGCACTGAAGCTTTCTTT

j_call: TRBJ1-3
v_call: TRBV5-4
clone_size: .
d_call: TRBD1
cdr3_aa: CASSSNPMTGFGNTIYF
cdr3_nt: TGTGCCAGCAGCTCTAACCCCATGACAGGGTTCGGAAACACCATATATTTT

j_call: TRBJ2-1
v_call: TRBV7-3
clone_size: .
d_call: TRBD2
cdr3_aa: CASSPTRGRGDHDEQFF
cdr3_nt: TGTGCCAGCAGCCCAACCCGTGGGCGGGGGGATCACGATGAGCAGTTCTTC

j_call: TRBJ2-3
v_call: TRBV7-3
clone_size: once
d_call: TRBD1
cdr3_aa: CASSRGQARTQYF
cdr3_nt: TGTGCCAGCAGCCGCGGACAGGCTCGGACGCAGTATTTT

j_call: TRBJ1-5
v_call: TRBV10-1
clone_size: .
d_call: TRBD1
cdr3_aa: CASSGDRGQPQHF
cdr3_nt: TGCGCCAGCAGTGGGGACAGGGGTCAGCCCCAGCATTTT

j_call: TRBJ2-1
v_call: TRBV19
clone_size: .
d_call: .
cdr3_aa: CASSRAAGYNEQFF
cdr3_nt: TGTGCCAGTAGTAGGGCGGCAGGCTACAATGAGCAGTTCTTC

j_call: TRBJ1-3
v_call: TRBV3-1/TRBV3-2
clone_size: .
d_call: .
cdr3_aa: CASSPSLSGNTIYF
cdr3_nt: TGTGCCAGCAGCCCAAGCCTCTCTGGAAACACCATATATTTT

j_call: TRBJ1-1
v_call: TRBV6-5
clone_size: .
d_call: .
cdr3_aa: CASSYSSTRRDTEAFF
cdr3_nt: TGTGCCAGCAGTTACTCGAGTACCAGGCGCGACACTGAAGCTTTCTTT

j_call: TRBJ2-2
v_call: TRBV19
clone_size: .
d_call: .
cdr3_aa: CASSIANLNTGELFF
cdr3_nt: TGTGCCAGTAGTATAGCAAATCTAAACACCGGGGAGCTGTTTTTT

j_call: TRBJ2-3
v_call: TRBV24-1
clone_size: .
d_call: .
cdr3_aa: CATSDPDGGRSKQYF
cdr3_nt: TGTGCCACCAGTGACCCGGACGGAGGAAGGTCTAAGCAGTATTTT

j_call: TRBJ2-5
v_call: TRBV6-2/TRBV6-3
clone_size: once
d_call: .
cdr3_aa: CASSYSLVGLQETQYF
cdr3_nt: TGTGCCAGCAGTTACTCTCTGGTCGGTCTACAAGAGACCCAGTACTTC

j_call: TRBJ2-3
v_call: TRBV4-2
clone_size: .
d_call: .
cdr3_aa: CASSQPPGGQPRPDTQYF
cdr3_nt: TGTGCCAGCAGCCAACCCCCGGGTGGTCAACCCCGGCCAGATACGCAGTATTTT

j_call: TRBJ1-4
v_call: TRBV2
clone_size: .
d_call: .
cdr3_aa: CASSARGTLNEKLFF
cdr3_nt: TGTGCCAGCAGTGCGCGCGGGACTTTAAATGAAAAACTGTTTTTT

j_call: TRBJ2-3
v_call: TRBV10-3
clone_size: few
d_call: .
cdr3_aa: CAISEGMGAQDTQYF
cdr3_nt: TGTGCCATCAGTGAGGGGATGGGGGCGCAAGATACGCAGTATTTT

j_call: TRBJ1-3
v_call: TRBV6-5
clone_size: .
d_call: .
cdr3_aa: CASTLTADSGNIIYF
cdr3_nt: TGTGCCAGCACGCTGACCGCTGACTCTGGAAACATCATATATTTT

j_call: TRBJ1-3
v_call: TRBV13
clone_size: .
d_call: .
cdr3_aa: CASSHRDKVANTIYF
cdr3_nt: TGTGCCAGCAGCCACCGGGATAAAGTAGCGAACACCATATATTTT

j_call: TRBJ2-2
v_call: TRBV11-2
clone_size: .
d_call: .
cdr3_aa: CASSLGTFANTGELFF
cdr3_nt: TGTGCCAGCAGCTTAGGGACGTTCGCGAACACCGGGGAGCTGTTTTTT

j_call: TRBJ2-3
v_call: TRBV13
clone_size: .
d_call: TRBD2
cdr3_aa: CASSPGLAGADTQYF
cdr3_nt: TGTGCCAGCAGCCCCGGACTAGCGGGGGCAGATACGCAGTATTTT

j_call: TRBJ2-7
v_call: TRBV28
clone_size: .
d_call: .
cdr3_aa: CASRAVEQYF
cdr3_nt: TGTGCCAGCAGAGCTGTGGAGCAGTACTTC

j_call: TRBJ2-7
v_call: TRBV9
clone_size: .
d_call: .
cdr3_aa: CASSVASKNYEQYF
cdr3_nt: TGTGCCAGCAGCGTAGCGTCTAAAAACTACGAGCAGTACTTC

j_call: TRBJ2-1
v_call: TRBV20-1
clone_size: .
d_call: .
cdr3_aa: CSASQRNNEQFF
cdr3_nt: TGCAGTGCTAGTCAGCGGAACAATGAGCAGTTCTTC

j_call: TRBJ2-5
v_call: TRBV7-8
clone_size: .
d_call: TRBD2
cdr3_aa: CASSFVAGVRGQETQYF
cdr3_nt: TGTGCCAGCAGCTTTGTAGCGGGAGTTCGGGGACAAGAGACCCAGTACTTC

j_call: TRBJ2-7
v_call: TRBV27
clone_size: .
d_call: .
cdr3_aa: CASSLASGLPLYEQYF
cdr3_nt: TGTGCCAGCAGTTTAGCCAGCGGGCTACCACTCTACGAGCAGTACTTC

j_call: TRBJ1-4
v_call: TRBV28
clone_size: .
d_call: .
cdr3_aa: CASSHPAGVSDEKLFF
cdr3_nt: TGTGCCAGCAGTCACCCCGCCGGGGTATCTGATGAAAAACTGTTTTTT

j_call: TRBJ1-1
v_call: TRBV6-4
clone_size: .
d_call: TRBD1
cdr3_aa: CASSDGTGAEAFF
cdr3_nt: TGTGCCAGCAGTGATGGCACAGGGGCTGAAGCTTTCTTT

j_call: TRBJ1-6
v_call: TRBV3-1/TRBV3-2
clone_size: .
d_call: .
cdr3_aa: CASSQVSRGYNSPLHF
cdr3_nt: TGTGCCAGCAGCCAAGTGTCCAGGGGTTATAATTCACCCCTCCACTTT

j_call: TRBJ1-5
v_call: TRBV7-6
clone_size: .
d_call: .
cdr3_aa: CASSPAAGRNQPQHF
cdr3_nt: TGTGCCAGCAGCCCCGCAGCAGGGAGGAATCAGCCCCAGCATTTT

j_call: TRBJ2-5
v_call: TRBV5-1
clone_size: once
d_call: TRBD2
cdr3_aa: CASSLAASGGAEETQYF
cdr3_nt: TGCGCCAGCAGCTTGGCGGCTAGCGGGGGGGCCGAAGAGACCCAGTACTTC

j_call: TRBJ1-5
v_call: TRBV2
clone_size: .
d_call: .
cdr3_aa: CASRDGNQPQHF
cdr3_nt: TGTGCCAGCAGAGACGGCAATCAGCCCCAGCATTTT

j_call: TRBJ1-5
v_call: TRBV2
clone_size: once
d_call: TRBD1
cdr3_aa: CASTSGTGDQPQHF
cdr3_nt: TGTGCCAGCACCTCCGGGACAGGGGATCAGCCCCAGCATTTT

j_call: TRBJ2-1
v_call: TRBV9
clone_size: .
d_call: TRBD2
cdr3_aa: CASSTSGNGYNEQFF
cdr3_nt: TGTGCCAGCAGCACCAGCGGGAATGGCTACAATGAGCAGTTCTTC

j_call: TRBJ2-3
v_call: TRBV24-1
clone_size: .
d_call: TRBD2
cdr3_aa: CATSGNTGLAGGFSTDTQYF
cdr3_nt: TGTGCCACCAGTGGCAACACGGGACTAGCGGGGGGATTTAGCACAGATACGCAGTATTTT

j_call: TRBJ2-7
v_call: TRBV12-5
clone_size: .
d_call: TRBD2
cdr3_aa: CASGWASGSYEQYF
cdr3_nt: TGTGCTAGTGGTTGGGCTAGCGGCTCCTACGAGCAGTACTTC

j_call: TRBJ1-3
v_call: TRBV18
clone_size: .
d_call: .
cdr3_aa: CASSPPARGSGNTIYF
cdr3_nt: TGTGCCAGCTCACCACCGGCTCGGGGATCTGGAAACACCATATATTTT

j_call: TRBJ1-2
v_call: TRBV6-5
clone_size: .
d_call: TRBD1
cdr3_aa: CASTDRGYGYTF
cdr3_nt: TGTGCCAGCACGGACAGGGGCTATGGCTACACCTTC

j_call: TRBJ2-2
v_call: TRBV10-2
clone_size: .
d_call: .
cdr3_aa: CASNRYRNTGELFF
cdr3_nt: TGCGCCAGCAACCGTTACCGGAACACCGGGGAGCTGTTTTTT

j_call: TRBJ2-3
v_call: TRBV9
clone_size: .
d_call: TRBD2
cdr3_aa: CASSPASPGTSGGGRDTQYF
cdr3_nt: TGTGCCAGCAGCCCTGCGTCTCCCGGGACTAGCGGGGGGGGTCGAGATACGCAGTATTTT

j_call: TRBJ1-4
v_call: TRBV4-3
clone_size: once
d_call: .
cdr3_aa: CASSQGQPTNEKLFF
cdr3_nt: TGCGCCAGCAGCCAAGGACAGCCAACTAATGAAAAACTGTTTTTT